The entry below gives a single T cell receptor (beta chain) sequence along with its context. Its antigen is unidentified. These data are taken from a study of T cells and copy number aberrations in small-cell lung cancer. Study-wide results and caveats: Versus adjacent lung, tumor T-cell richness and clonality were lower; density nonsignificantly. Findings need validation given the study's small sample size.

Germline CDR1 and CDR2: WNHNN and SYGVQD (reference sequence). Trimming pared 2 bases from V and 1 base from J, leaving 5 bases between. The CDR3 consists of 13 residues. Repertoires were generated with immunoSEQ multiplex PCR, while TCRdb's copy carries only in-frame clones and drops some. The table shows some 2,000 clones, with about four fifths occurring only once. Donors were all either smokers or heavy second-hand smokers. The chain recombines TRBV10-1 with TRBJ1-1; D not resolved. The TCR sequence derives from a man in his fifties with small cell lung cancer. The sequenced material came from normal tissue next to the tumor. The CDR3 reads CASSETRNTEAFF. The CDR3 region has the DNA TGCGCCAGCAGTGAGACCCGGAACACTGAAGCTTTCTTT.